The 19 T cell receptor beta chains in this list originate from one sample, sequenced in a study of T cell repertoires in cytomegalovirus infection. TCRdb used MiXCR to reprocess the reads, holding one entry per CDR3 protein. The sample lists approximately 190,000 distinct CDR3 sequences, approximately 28% seen once, with about 28% in the top ten. Sequenced material: PBMCs. These receptors were collected from a human donor in good health (CMV status not recorded). Some clones in this sample may be carry-over from other donors' samples.

This clonotype was seen only a few times. This sequence joins TRBV11-2 and TRBJ1-2; D gene uncertain. From germline, CDR1 is SGHAT and CDR2 FQNNGV. This CDR3 contains 11 residues. Trimming removed 5 bases at V and 8 bases at J, with 9 bases between. DNA of the CDR3: TGTGCCAGCAGCCCGGGGTGGGGCTACACCTTC. It yields the protein CASSPGWGYTF. Using reference TRBV11-2 and TRBJ1-2 for the parts outside the CDR3, the full variable domain is EAGVAQSPRYKIIEKRQSVAFWCNPISGHATLYWYQQILGQGPKLLIQFQNNGVVDDSQLPKDRFSAERLKGVDSTLKIQPAKLEDSAVYLCASSPGWGYTFGSGTRLTVV.

The chain employs TRBV10-3 and TRBJ1-1, with D perhaps matching TRBD1 (6 bases). This CDR3 has 14 residues. Trimming shortened V by 5 bases and J by 8 bases, and 18 bases separated the two germline ends. The germline CDR1 and CDR2 sequences are ENHRY and SYGVKD. The CDR3 nucleotides are TGTGCCATCAGTCGATCGGGGGGCGAGAGAGAAGCTTTCTTT. Protein: CAISRSGGEREAFF.

This clonotype was detected many times. The rearrangement uses TRBV7-9 and TRBJ2-1; D may match TRBD1 or TRBD2 (6 bases each). Germline CDR1 and CDR2: SEHNR and FQNEAQ (reference sequence). V was clipped by 5 bases and J by 6 bases, with 23 bases between them. This CDR3 contains 17 residues. The CDR3 spells CASSRVGFGWGANEQFF. In nucleotides, the CDR3 is TGTGCCAGCAGCCGCGTTGGGTTCGGTTGGGGGGCCAATGAGCAGTTCTTC.

The chain recombines TRBV19 with TRBJ1-2; 7 positions match TRBD1. The CDR3 spans 13 residues. Germline V gives CDR1 LNHDA, CDR2 SQIVND (reference sequence). Unmatched junction bases numbered 5, after V lost 6 bases and J lost 4 bases. The CDR3 sequence: CASRKQGSYGYTF. The CDR3 DNA follows: TGTGCCAGTAGGAAACAGGGGAGCTATGGCTACACCTTC.

The rearrangement links TRBV2 to TRBJ2-5; D gene uncertain. The ends were cut back, 4 bases at V and 1 base at J, with 13 bases in the middle. This CDR3 is built from 15 residues. CDR1 and CDR2 from the germline V gene are SNHLY and FYNNEI. The CDR3 region has the DNA TGTGCCAGCAGTGCCATGTGGTCAGGCCAAGAGACCCAGTACTTC. It translates to CASSAMWSGQETQYF.

This clonotype has more than one count but fewer than ten. The rearrangement uses TRBV6-6 and TRBJ2-3; 7 nucleotides line up with TRBD1. J gave up 0 bases and V 7 bases, and 4 bases lay outside the gene matches. CDR1 is MNHNY, CDR2 SVGAGI, per germline (reference sequence). This CDR3 comprises 14 residues. CDR3 bases: TGTGCCAGCATACTCAGGGGGAGCACAGATACGCAGTATTTT. Translated, it gives CASILRGSTDTQYF.

The chain employs TRBV6-6 and TRBJ2-5; unclear D gene. CDR1 MNHNY and CDR2 SVGAGI come from the germline V gene (reference sequence). This CDR3 comprises 12 residues. V lost 2 bases and J 2 bases, leaving 3 bases between the germline ends. The CDR3 DNA follows: TGTGCCAGCAGTTACCTACAAGAGACCCAGTACTTC. It specifies CASSYLQETQYF.

This clonotype was found a few times. This chain joins TRBV11-2 and TRBJ2-7, with D unclear. CDR1 SGHAT and CDR2 FQNNGV come from the germline V gene. This CDR3 has 13 residues. The V end was cut by 6 bases, the J end by 0 bases, with 9 bases between. Here the CDR3 DNA reads TGTGCCAGCAGTCGTTTAAGCTCCTACGAGCAGTACTTC. This translates into CASSRLSSYEQYF.

This clonotype was picked up a small number of times. The chain recombines TRBV7-6 with TRBJ1-1; 10 bases map to TRBD1. The CDR3 is 16 residues long. J was trimmed by 1 base and V by 3 bases; bases with no gene match: 5. Germline assignment: CDR1 SGHVS and CDR2 FNYEAQ. In DNA, the CDR3 is TGTGCCAGCAGCTTTCCTGGGACAGGGGCGAACACTGAAGCTTTCTTT. The encoded protein is CASSFPGTGANTEAFF.

The rearrangement uses TRBV14 and TRBJ1-2, with 9 positions matching TRBD1. This CDR3 is 13 amino acids long. Trimming took 4 bases from V and 6 from J; bases not matched to a gene: 3. Germline V gene sequence: CDR1 SGHDN, CDR2 FVKESK. CDR3 in amino acids: CASSLRQGDGYTF. CDR3 DNA: TGTGCCAGCAGCCTTCGACAGGGGGATGGCTACACCTTC.

In this sample, this clonotype turned up a few times. J is TRBJ1-2 and V is TRBV19, with a possible D match to TRBD1 (5 bases). The germline gives CDR1 LNHDA, CDR2 SQIVND (reference sequence). V lost 3 bases to trimming and J lost 0 bases, with 11 bases between them. The CDR3 length is 15 residues. The CDR3 is CASSMQQEANYGYTF. For the CDR3, the DNA is TGTGCCAGTAGTATGCAACAGGAAGCTAACTATGGCTACACCTTC. The entire variable domain, with the rest obtained from reference TRBV19 and TRBJ1-2, is as follows: DGGITQSPKYLFRKEGQNVTLSCEQNLNHDAMYWYRQDPGQGLRLIYYSQIVNDFQKGDIAEGYSVSREKKESFPLTVTSAQKNPTAFYLCASSMQQEANYGYTFGSGTRLTVV.

This clonotype appeared once. CDR3 sequence: CASSEGRDRLVYGYTF. The CDR3 region has the DNA TGCGCCAGCAGCGAGGGCCGGGACAGGCTAGTCTATGGCTACACCTTC. J is TRBJ1-2 and V is TRBV5-1; 8 bases align to TRBD1. The CDR3 totals 16 residues. V shed 4 bases and J 4 bases; nucleotides not matched to a gene: 12. The germline V gene encodes CDR1 SGHRS and CDR2 YFSETQ.

A word on this clonotype: Mismatch with germline at one junction end may stem from a read error. The chain couples TRBV7-2 to TRBJ1-4; D remains unclear. Germline V lookup: CDR1 SGHTA, CDR2 FQGNSA. CDR3 size: 15 residues. The CDR3 DNA reads TGTGCCAGCAGCCCCGATGGGTCTTCTAATGAGAAACTGTTTTTT. Its translation is CASSPDGSSNEKLFF.

This clonotype was seen ten or more times. The chain uses TRBV7-3 and TRBJ2-5; 7 bases are shared with TRBD1. The junction had 8 bases not matched to a gene; V was cut back by 2 bases and J by 5 bases. The CDR3 is 15 amino acids. Germline V CDR1 and CDR2: SGHTA, FQGTGA. CDR3 in DNA: TGTGCCAGCAGCTTAGATGGAGGCAGGGGGGAGACCCAGTACTTC. Translating gives CASSLDGGRGETQYF. The whole variable domain, filled in from reference TRBV7-3 and TRBJ2-5, reads GAGVSQTPSNKVTEKGKYVELRCDPISGHTALYWYRQSLGQGPEFLIYFQGTGAADDSGLPNDRFFAVRPEGSVSTLKIQRTERGDSAVYLCASSLDGGRGETQYFGPGTRLLVL.

The rearrangement links TRBV3-1 to TRBJ1-5, with TRBD1 as a possible D gene (5 bases). This CDR3 is built from 14 residues. The germline V and J ends were trimmed by 0 bases and 4 bases, with 7 bases remaining between them. Per the germline V gene, CDR1 is LGHDT and CDR2 is YNNKEL (reference sequence). The DNA of the CDR3 is TGTGCCAGCAGCCAAGACAGGGCTAATCAGCCCCAGCATTTT. It yields the protein CASSQDRANQPQHF.

This chain links TRBV19 with TRBJ2-4; TRBD1 is a possible D gene (5 bases). Trimming stripped 5 bases from V and 0 bases from J, with 11 bases between. Germline loops: CDR1 LNHDA, CDR2 SQIVND (reference sequence). This CDR3 spans 15 amino acids. CDR3 DNA sequence: TGTGCCAGTAGTGGGCCAGGGCTAGCCAAAAACATTCAGTACTTC. It translates to CASSGPGLAKNIQYF.

The V and J genes are TRBV5-6 and TRBJ2-7; D tentatively reads TRBD1 or TRBD2 (6 bases each). Trimming took 4 bases from V and 1 from J, leaving 15 bases between them. CDR3 length: 15 amino acids. Germline V lookup: CDR1 SGHDT, CDR2 YYEEEE. Here the CDR3 reads CASSPYWGASYEQYF. DNA for the CDR3: TGTGCCAGCAGCCCGTACTGGGGGGCTTCCTACGAGCAGTACTTC. The full variable domain, rest sourced from reference TRBV5-6 and TRBJ2-7, is DAGVTQSPTHLIKTRGQQVTLRCSPKSGHDTVSWYQQALGQGPQFIFQYYEEEERQRGNFPDRFSGHQFPNYSSELNVNALLLGDSALYLCASSPYWGASYEQYFGPGTRLTVT.

The rearrangement links TRBV29-1 to TRBJ2-5; 7 bases are a match to TRBD1. Trimming removed 6 bases from V and 0 bases from J; junction bases left unmatched: 10. The length of the CDR3 is 15 residues. From germline, CDR1 is SQVTM and CDR2 ANQGSEA. The CDR3 reads CSVDLGQMNQETQYF. The CDR3 DNA is TGCAGCGTCGATTTGGGACAGATGAACCAAGAGACCCAGTACTTC. Complete variable domain (other parts from reference TRBV29-1 and TRBJ2-5): SAVISQKPSRDICQRGTSLTIQCQVDSQVTMMFWYRQQPGQSLTLIATANQGSEATYESGFVIDKFPISRPNLTFSTLTVSNMSPEDSSIYLCSVDLGQMNQETQYFGPGTRLLVL.

This clonotype turned up a few times. The chain links TRBV6-1 to TRBJ2-5; the match to TRBD1 covers 7 bases. This CDR3 contains 16 residues. With V trimmed by 7 bases and J by 2 bases, 13 bases remained unmatched. CDR1 and CDR2 from the germline V gene are MNHNS and SASEGT. CDR3 sequence: CASNAFEGGVQETQYF. The CDR3 coding sequence is TGTGCCAGCAACGCCTTCGAAGGGGGCGTTCAAGAGACCCAGTACTTC.